The source of this T cell receptor (beta chain) is a study of blood T cell repertoires in COVID-19 (dated by TCRdb to 2018 to 2021). The study in broad terms: Samples from collaborators originated in the United States, Italy and Spain and spanned both the acute and convalescent phases of COVID-19. Nearly every sample came with metadata listing a de-identified subject ID, COVID-19 status, age in years and sex. Where HLA class I and class II types were available, the types were taken from metadata supplied by the sample provider, not from assay-based typing. The repertoires were made available in a free public database intended to serve as a resource for research on the immune response to SARS-CoV-2. The prospective study material was composed of cDNA or gDNA derived from T cells, B-cell-depleted T cells, or PBMCs. Deeply sampled blood TCRbeta repertoires from subjects exposed to, actively infected with, or recovered from COVID-19 were included in the dataset. The samples were drawn from two sources: the first 160 participants of the ongoing ImmuneRACE study, and about 1,300 subjects contributed by 6 global collaborators.

The germline V end is reduced by 10 bases and the J end by 2 bases; junction bases left unmatched: 19. Inclusive of the bounding cysteine and phenylalanine, the CDR3 is 17 residues long. The CDR3 DNA has 51 bases and is translated from base 1. CDR1 and CDR2 are drawn from the germline V gene: MDHEN, SYDVKM. About this clone: Its antigen is currently not known. No clone much larger than this one lies a single base away; base qualities are absent.

Paper-wide results and their limitations: How much clinical and demographic metadata was included differed by source and by participant, and the metadata was provided uncurated.

TCRbeta CDR3 regions were amplified from genomic DNA using the immunoSEQ Assay, a bias-controlled multiplex PCR. The study's processing was this. Within the assay, amplification of reference gene primers was used to estimate how many nucleated cells each sample contained. To quantify the absolute abundance of each unique TCRbeta CDR3 rearrangement, sequence reads were collapsed and filtered. For each sample, productive Simpson clonality was calculated as the square root of Simpson's diversity index over productive rearrangements. TCRdb stores this immuneACCESS table with in-frame sequences only. Part of the clones is absent; in the studies checked, under half of the shortfall reflects unresolved V genes, and no reason is known for the rest. V and J calls and clone size are as listed in that table; D and trimming were resolved from the DNA. The sample table lists approximately 200,000 clones, less than 90% of them with a count of one. Of the sample, roughly a tenth is held by the ten largest clones.

One collaborating source in Seattle enrolled patients while the patients were actively infected and followed the patients over time throughout the course of disease. Collaborating institutions collected whole blood in K2EDTA tubes following their own protocols. For TCRbeta analysis, collaborators shipped samples as frozen whole blood, isolated PBMCs, or DNA extracted from either of those sample types. This TCR came from a woman of 80 years or more with COVID-19, enrolled during active disease. The sequencing input was peripheral blood. The chain is made from TRBV28 and TRBJ1-1, with 7 central nucleotides matching TRBD1. CDR3 loop: CAITSFDQGVTNTEAFF. Here is the DNA: TGTGCCATAACATCCTTTGATCAGGGGGTCACCAACACTGAAGCTTTCTTT. With the rest looked up from the reference TRBV28 and TRBJ1-1 genes rather than sequenced, the full variable domain is DVKVTQSSRYLVKRTGEKVFLECVQDMDHENMFWYRQDPGLGLRLIYFSYDVKMKEKGDIPEGYSVSREKKERFSLILESASTNQTSMYLCAITSFDQGVTNTEAFFGQGTRLTVV.